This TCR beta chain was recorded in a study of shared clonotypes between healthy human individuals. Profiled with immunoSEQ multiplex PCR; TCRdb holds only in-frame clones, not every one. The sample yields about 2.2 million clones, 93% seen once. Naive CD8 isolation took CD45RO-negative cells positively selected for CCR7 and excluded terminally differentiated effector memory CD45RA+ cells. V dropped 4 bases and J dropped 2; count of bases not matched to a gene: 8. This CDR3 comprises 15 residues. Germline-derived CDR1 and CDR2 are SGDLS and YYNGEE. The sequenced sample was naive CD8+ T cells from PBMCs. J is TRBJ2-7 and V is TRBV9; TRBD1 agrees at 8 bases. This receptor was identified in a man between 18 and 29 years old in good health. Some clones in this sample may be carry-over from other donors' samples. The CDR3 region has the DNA TGTGCCAGCAGCCCAAGCCCAGGGGGCGCCTACGAGCAGTACTTC. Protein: CASSPSPGGAYEQYF.